This entry features one T cell receptor (beta chain) sequence. Its antigen is undetermined. The sample originates from a study of T-cell reconstitution after alpha-beta-depleted transplantation in children. Study-level results: Newly produced T cells mostly accounted for T-cell counts and diversity one year post-transplant.

The CDR3 totals 17 residues. Trimming at V came to 5 bases and at J to 2 bases, leaving 8 bases not matched to a gene. Per the germline V gene, CDR1 is SEHNR and CDR2 is FQNEAQ (reference sequence). The authors prepared the TCRbeta library with unique molecular identifiers. TCRdb re-derived calls from the PCR reads in MiXCR, one entry per CDR3 protein. Of approximately 400,000 distinct CDR3 sequences detected, around 15% appear once; the ten largest clones hold 25% to 35%. The input for sequencing was PBMCs, mostly from graft donor cells, taken 360 days after TCRalphabeta/CD19-depleted stem cell transplant. This TCR was recovered from a boy in the first two years of life who had a stem cell transplant for Wiskott-Aldrich syndrome, so the T cells may come from the graft donor. The genes are TRBV7-9 and TRBJ2-3; 12 bases match TRBD2. The CDR3, as DNA: TGTGCCAGCAGCCTTTACAGACTAGCGGGGGACACAGATACGCAGTATTTT. Amino acids: CASSLYRLAGDTDTQYF.